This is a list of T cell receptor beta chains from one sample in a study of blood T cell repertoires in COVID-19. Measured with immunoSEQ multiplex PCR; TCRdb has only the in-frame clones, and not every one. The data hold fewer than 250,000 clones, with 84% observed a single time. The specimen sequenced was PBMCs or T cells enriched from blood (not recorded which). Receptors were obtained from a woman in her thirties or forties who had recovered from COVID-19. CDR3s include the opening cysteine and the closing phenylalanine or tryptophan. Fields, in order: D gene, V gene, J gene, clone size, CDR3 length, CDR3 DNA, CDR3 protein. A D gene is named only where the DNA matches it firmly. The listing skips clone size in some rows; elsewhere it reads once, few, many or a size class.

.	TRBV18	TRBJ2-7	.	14	TGTGCCAGCTCACCGGGACTGGACTCCTACGAGCAGTACTTC	CASSPGLDSYEQYF
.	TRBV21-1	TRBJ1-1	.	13	TGTGCCAGCACCGGACAGGGGAACACTGAAGCTTTCTTT	CASTGQGNTEAFF
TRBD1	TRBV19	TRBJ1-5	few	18	TGTGCCAGTAGTTCCCAAGGGGGGACAGGGGGAAGAGGGCAGCCCCAGCATTTT	CASSSQGGTGGRGQPQHF
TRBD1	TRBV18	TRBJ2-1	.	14	TGTGCCAGCTCGCTAGGACAGGGGCACAATGAGCAGTTCTTC	CASSLGQGHNEQFF
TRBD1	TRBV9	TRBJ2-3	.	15	TGTGCCAGCAGCGTAAGGGACAGGAGCACAGATACGCAGTATTTT	CASSVRDRSTDTQYF
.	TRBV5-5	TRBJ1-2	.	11	TGTGCCAGCAGCCAATCCTATGGCTACACCTTC	CASSQSYGYTF
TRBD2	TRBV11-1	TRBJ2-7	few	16	TGTGCCAGCAGCTTAAGAACGGGTCTAGCGGGAGACGAGCAGTACTTC	CASSLRTGLAGDEQYF
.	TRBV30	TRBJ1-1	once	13	TGTGCCTGGAGCCGGGGAGAAAACACTGAAGCTTTCTTT	CAWSRGENTEAFF
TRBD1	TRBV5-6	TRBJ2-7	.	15	TGTGCCAGCAGCTCACCGGGACAGGTTATCTACGAGCAGTACTTC	CASSSPGQVIYEQYF
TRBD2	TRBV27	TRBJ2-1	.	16	TGTGCCAGCAGTTTATACGCGGGGGGCTCCTACAATGAGCAGTTCTTC	CASSLYAGGSYNEQFF
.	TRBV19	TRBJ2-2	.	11	TGTGCCAGTAGTACAGGGTTGGAGCTGTTTTTT	CASSTGLELFF
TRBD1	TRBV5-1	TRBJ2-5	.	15	TGCGCCAGCAGCGTTGGGACAGGGAAGGGAGAGACCCAGTACTTC	CASSVGTGKGETQYF
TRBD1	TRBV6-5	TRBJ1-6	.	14	TGTGCCAGCAGAACCGGGACAGCTAATTCACCCCTCCACTTT	CASRTGTANSPLHF
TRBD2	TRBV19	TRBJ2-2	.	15	TGTGCCAGTAGTATTGCGGCTAGCGGGATTGGGGAGCTGTTTTTT	CASSIAASGIGELFF
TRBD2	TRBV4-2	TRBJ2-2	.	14	TGTGCCAGCAGCCCAGCGGCGGGAGGTTGGGAGCTGTTTTTT	CASSPAAGGWELFF
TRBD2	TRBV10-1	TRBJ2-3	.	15	TGCGCCAGCAGTGCGGGACTAGCGGGAGTTGATACGCAGTATTTT	CASSAGLAGVDTQYF
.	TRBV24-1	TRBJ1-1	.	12	TGTGCCACCTCCGACATAAACACTGAAGCTTTCTTT	CATSDINTEAFF
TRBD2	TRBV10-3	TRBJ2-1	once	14	TGTGCCATCAATGGACTAGCGGAGAACAATGAGCAGTTCTTC	CAINGLAENNEQFF
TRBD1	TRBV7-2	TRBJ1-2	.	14	TGTGCCAGCAGCTTGGGACAGGGGGTAAATGGCTACACCTTC	CASSLGQGVNGYTF
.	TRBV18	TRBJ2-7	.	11	TGTGCCAGCTCATCGGTCGACGAGCAGTACTTC	CASSSVDEQYF
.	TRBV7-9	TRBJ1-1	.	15	TGTGCCAGCAGCTTAGTGGGGGCCAGGAACACTGAAGCTTTCTTT	CASSLVGARNTEAFF
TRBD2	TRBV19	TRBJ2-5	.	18	TGTGCCAGTAGGGGAGGGATTGGGACTCCTGGCCACCAAGAGACCCAGTACTTC	CASRGGIGTPGHQETQYF
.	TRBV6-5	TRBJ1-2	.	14	TGCGCGTCTTGGGGAGGAACCTATAATTATGGCTACACCTTC	CASWGGTYNYGYTF
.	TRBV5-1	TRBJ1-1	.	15	TGCGCCAGCAGCTCGGGCGGGGGGTCGAACACTGAAGCTTTCTTT	CASSSGGGSNTEAFF
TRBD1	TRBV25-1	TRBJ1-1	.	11	TGTGCCAGCACTCAGGGGGCTGAAGCTTTCTTT	CASTQGAEAFF
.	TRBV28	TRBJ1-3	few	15	TGTGCCAGCAGCTCCCCCCAGGACTTGGGAAACACCATATATTTT	CASSSPQDLGNTIYF
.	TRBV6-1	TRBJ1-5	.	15	TGTGCCAGCAGTGAAGCGCCTGGGGTGGGGGAGGCCCAGCATTTT	CASSEAPGVGEAQHF
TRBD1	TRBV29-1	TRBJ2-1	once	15	TGCAGCGTTGAAAAGTTCGGGACAGGGACCAATGAGCAGTTCTTC	CSVEKFGTGTNEQFF
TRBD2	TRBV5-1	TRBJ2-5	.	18	TGCGCCAGCAGAACTAGCGGTTGGAGACGCGAAAAGAACGAGACCCAGTACTTC	CASRTSGWRREKNETQYF
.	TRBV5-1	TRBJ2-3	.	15	TGCGCCAGCAGCTCCCAGGGATACGGCACAGATACGCAGTATTTT	CASSSQGYGTDTQYF
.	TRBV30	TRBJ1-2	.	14	TGTGCCTGGAGTGTATCCAGTTCGAACTATGGCTACACCTTC	CAWSVSSSNYGYTF
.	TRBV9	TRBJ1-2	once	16	TGTGCCAGCAGCCCCGCCCCCCCGGGGGATAACTATGGCTACACCTTC	CASSPAPPGDNYGYTF
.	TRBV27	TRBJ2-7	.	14	TGTGCCAGCAGTCCGTTCGGGTCCCAATACGAGCAGTACTTC	CASSPFGSQYEQYF
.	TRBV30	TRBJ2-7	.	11	TGTGCCTGGAGTGTAAAAGAGGAGCAGTACTTC	CAWSVKEEQYF
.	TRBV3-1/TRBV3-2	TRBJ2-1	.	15	TGTGCCAGCAGCCAAAGAGGTCAAGGATACAATGAGCAGTTCTTC	CASSQRGQGYNEQFF
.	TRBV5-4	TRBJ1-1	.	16	TGTGCCAGCAGCTTAGGGGTTACGGGTTTCAACACTGAAGCTTTCTTT	CASSLGVTGFNTEAFF
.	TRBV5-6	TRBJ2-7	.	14	TGTGCCAGCAGCTTATCCAGCGGGCACTACGAGCAGTACTTC	CASSLSSGHYEQYF
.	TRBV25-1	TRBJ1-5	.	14	TGTGCCAGCAGATCCTCGGGGGGGAATCAGCCCCAGCATTTT	CASRSSGGNQPQHF
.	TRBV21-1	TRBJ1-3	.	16	.	CASSPPLWGLGNTIYF
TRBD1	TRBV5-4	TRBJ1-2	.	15	TGTGCCAGCAGCTGGGGACAGGGTCAATACTATGGCTACACCTTC	CASSWGQGQYYGYTF
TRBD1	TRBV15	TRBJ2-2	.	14	TGTGCCACCACCCCGGGACAGGGCACCGGGGAGCTGTTTTTT	CATTPGQGTGELFF
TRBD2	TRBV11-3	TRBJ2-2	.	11	TGTGCCAGCGTAGCGGGAGGGCCGCTGTTTTTT	CASVAGGPLFF
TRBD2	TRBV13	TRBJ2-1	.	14	TGTGCCAGCAGCTTCTCGGGGGGGCGGAATGAGCAGTTCTTC	CASSFSGGRNEQFF
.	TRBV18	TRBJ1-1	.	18	TGTGCCAGCTCACCACAACAGGCGATTCACCAAAGAGGCACTGAAGCTTTCTTT	CASSPQQAIHQRGTEAFF
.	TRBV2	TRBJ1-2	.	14	TGTGCCAGCAGTGTGAGGGCAGTATCGTATGGCTACACCTTC	CASSVRAVSYGYTF
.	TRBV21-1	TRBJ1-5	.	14	TGTGCCAGCAGCAAAGTGTGGACAGTCCCGCCCCAGCATTTT	CASSKVWTVPPQHF
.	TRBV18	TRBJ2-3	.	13	TGTGCCAGCTCAACTGTAAGCACAGATACGCAGTATTTT	CASSTVSTDTQYF
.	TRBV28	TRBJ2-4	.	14	TGTGCCAGCAGTTTCGGGGGAACCAAAAACATTCAGTACTTC	CASSFGGTKNIQYF
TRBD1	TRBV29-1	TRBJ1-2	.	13	TGCAGCGCCGGACAGGGACGGAACTATGGCTACACCTTC	CSAGQGRNYGYTF
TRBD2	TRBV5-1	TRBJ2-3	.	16	TGCGCCAGCGCTCAAGGGGCGGGAGGAGGGACAGATACGCAGTATTTT	CASAQGAGGGTDTQYF